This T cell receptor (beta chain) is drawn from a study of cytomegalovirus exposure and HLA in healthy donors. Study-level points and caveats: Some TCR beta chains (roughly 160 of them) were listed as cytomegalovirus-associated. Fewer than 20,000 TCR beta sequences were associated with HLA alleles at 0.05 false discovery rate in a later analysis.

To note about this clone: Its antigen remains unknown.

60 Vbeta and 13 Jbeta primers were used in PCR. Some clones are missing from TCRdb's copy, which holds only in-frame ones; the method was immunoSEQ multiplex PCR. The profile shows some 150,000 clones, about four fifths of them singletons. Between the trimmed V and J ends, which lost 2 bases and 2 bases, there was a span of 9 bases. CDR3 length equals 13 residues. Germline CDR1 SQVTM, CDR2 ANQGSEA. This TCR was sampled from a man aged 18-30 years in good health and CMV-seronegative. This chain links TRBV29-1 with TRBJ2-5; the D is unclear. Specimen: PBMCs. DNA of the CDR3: TGCAGCGTTGAATTGTCGGTGCAAGAGACCCAGTACTTC. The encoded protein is CSVELSVQETQYF.